This TCR beta chain is drawn from a study of radiotherapy plus CTLA-4 blockade in lung cancer. Using immunoSEQ multiplex PCR, the repertoire was profiled, and TCRdb retains in-frame clones only, with some absent. The sample yields some 18,000 clones, about 83% seen once. This CDR3 is built from 13 residues. Trimming shortened V by 7 bases and J by 0 bases, and 7 bases separated the two germline ends. Germline CDR1 reads MNHNS; CDR2 reads SASEGT. This TCR was recovered from a human donor with non-small cell lung cancer whose response to radiotherapy plus ipilimumab could not be evaluated. The source material was peripheral blood, sampled from a patient treated with radiotherapy plus ipilimumab. This chain joins TRBV6-1 and TRBJ1-5; D not certain. The DNA of the CDR3 is TGTGCCAGCAACTTGAATAGCAATCAGCCCCAGCATTTT. This sequence encodes CASNLNSNQPQHF.